The T cell receptor (beta chain) under discussion was sequenced for a study of Tregs in tolerant kidney transplant recipients. Study-level results: In tolerant patients, donor-specific Tregs outgrew total Tregs, suggesting antigen-driven expansion. Activated donor B cell expansion appeared to reveal the most relevant donor-specific TCRbeta repertoire.

The nonmyeloablative bone marrow transplants came from related graft donors, with transient mixed chimerism. Note on this clone: Its antigen is unknown. Sequencing ends 3 residues short of the CDR3 end; the germline J gene provides the rest.

Germline V lookup: CDR1 LNHDA, CDR2 SQIVND (reference sequence). This CDR3 is built from 16 residues. Trimming left V 5 bases short and J 5 bases short, with 19 bases between. TCRdb keeps only in-frame clones here, not all; method: immunoSEQ multiplex PCR. The sample is made up of around 32,000 clones, and the top ten hold less than 2% of it. This rearrangement joins TRBV19 to TRBJ1-5; D is possibly TRBD1 (6 bases). This specimen was CD4+ T cells from blood (PBMCs), taken 24 months after the transplant. This receptor was taken from a human patient who received a combined kidney and bone marrow transplant. Some T cells may trace back to the graft donor. This CDR3 is CASSPLRGQTYQPQHF. The CDR3 DNA, read in part, is TGTGCCAGTAGTCCCTTAAGAGGACAGACTTATCAGCCC.